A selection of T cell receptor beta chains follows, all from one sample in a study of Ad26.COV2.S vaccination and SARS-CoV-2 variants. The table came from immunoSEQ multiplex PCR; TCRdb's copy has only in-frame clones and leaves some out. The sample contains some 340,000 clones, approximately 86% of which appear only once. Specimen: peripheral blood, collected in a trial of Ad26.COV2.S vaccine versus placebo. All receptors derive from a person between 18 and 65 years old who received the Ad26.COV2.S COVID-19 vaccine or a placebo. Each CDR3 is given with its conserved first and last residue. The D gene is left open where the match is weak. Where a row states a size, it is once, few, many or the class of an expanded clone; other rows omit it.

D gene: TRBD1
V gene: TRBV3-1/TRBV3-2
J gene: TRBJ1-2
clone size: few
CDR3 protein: CASSLRQGWDGYTF
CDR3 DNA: TGTGCCAGCAGCTTACGACAGGGATGGGATGGCTACACCTTC

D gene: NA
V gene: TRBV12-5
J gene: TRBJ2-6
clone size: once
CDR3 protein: CASGPLTGLGGANVLTF
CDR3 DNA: TGTGCTAGTGGTCCACTGACAGGCCTGGGGGGGGCCAACGTCCTGACTTTC

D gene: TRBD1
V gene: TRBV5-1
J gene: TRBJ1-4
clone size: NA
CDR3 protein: CASSRQGGDEKLFF
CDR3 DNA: TGCGCCAGCAGCAGACAGGGGGGTGATGAAAAACTGTTTTTT

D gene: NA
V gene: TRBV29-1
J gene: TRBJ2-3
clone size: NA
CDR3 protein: CSTRVPPRDTQYF
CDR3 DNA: TGCAGTACCAGGGTTCCTCCCAGGGATACGCAGTATTTT

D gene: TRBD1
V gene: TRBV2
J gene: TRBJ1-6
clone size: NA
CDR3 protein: CASRAGTGSLNSPLHF
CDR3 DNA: TGTGCCAGCAGGGCCGGGACAGGGTCCCTTAATTCACCCCTCCACTTT

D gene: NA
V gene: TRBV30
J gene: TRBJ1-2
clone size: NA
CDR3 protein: CAWSYRANYGYTF
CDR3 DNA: TGTGCCTGGAGTTACAGGGCGAACTATGGCTACACCTTC

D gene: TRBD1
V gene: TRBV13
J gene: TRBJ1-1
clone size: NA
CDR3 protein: CASSFRPGQGANTEAFF
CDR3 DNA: TGTGCCAGCAGCTTCAGACCGGGACAGGGGGCGAACACTGAAGCTTTCTTT

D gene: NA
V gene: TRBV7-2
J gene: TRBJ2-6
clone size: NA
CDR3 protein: CASSFDRPLGSGANVLTF
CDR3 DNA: TGTGCCAGCAGCTTCGACAGGCCCCTAGGCTCTGGGGCCAACGTCCTGACTTTC

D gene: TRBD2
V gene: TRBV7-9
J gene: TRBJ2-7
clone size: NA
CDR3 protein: CASSSPSRGGRSSYEQYF
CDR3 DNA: TGTGCCAGCAGCTCCCCCTCTCGGGGGGGGAGATCCTCCTACGAGCAGTACTTC

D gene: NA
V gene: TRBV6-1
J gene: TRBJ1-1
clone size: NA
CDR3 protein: CASSEDQVRAFF
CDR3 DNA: TGTGCCAGCAGTGAAGACCAGGTTAGAGCTTTCTTT

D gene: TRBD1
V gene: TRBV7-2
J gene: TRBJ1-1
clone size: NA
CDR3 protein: CASSRDRGGEAFF
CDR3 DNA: TGTGCCAGCAGCCGAGACAGGGGAGGTGAAGCTTTCTTT

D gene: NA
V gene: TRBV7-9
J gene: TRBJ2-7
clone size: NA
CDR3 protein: CASRMDTRSYEQYF
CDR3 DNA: TGTGCCAGCAGGATGGACACCCGCTCCTACGAGCAGTACTTC

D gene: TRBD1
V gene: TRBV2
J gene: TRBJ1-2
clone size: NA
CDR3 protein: CASSFSDRAYGYTF
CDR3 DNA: TGTGCCAGCAGTTTTTCCGACAGGGCCTATGGCTACACCTTC

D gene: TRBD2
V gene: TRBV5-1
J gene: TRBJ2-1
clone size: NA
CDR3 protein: CASSLIAGGRYNEQFF
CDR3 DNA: TGCGCCAGCAGCTTGATAGCGGGGGGGAGATACAATGAGCAGTTCTTC

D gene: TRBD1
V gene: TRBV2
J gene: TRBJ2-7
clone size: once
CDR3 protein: CASSGDRSISYEQYF
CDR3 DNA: TGTGCCAGCAGTGGGGACAGGTCCATATCCTACGAGCAGTACTTC

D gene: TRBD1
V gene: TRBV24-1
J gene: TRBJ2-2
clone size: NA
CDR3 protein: CATSDPRTGTGELFF
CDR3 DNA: TGTGCCACCAGTGATCCCCGGACAGGGACCGGGGAGCTGTTTTTT

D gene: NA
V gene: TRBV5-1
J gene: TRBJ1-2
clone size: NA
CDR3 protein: CASSPFGLPSGNTF
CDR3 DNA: TGCGCCAGCAGCCCCTTTGGACTCCCATCTGGTAACACCTTC

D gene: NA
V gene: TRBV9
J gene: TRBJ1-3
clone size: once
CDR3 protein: CASTAGSGNTIYF
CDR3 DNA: TGTGCCAGCACCGCGGGGTCTGGAAACACCATATATTTT

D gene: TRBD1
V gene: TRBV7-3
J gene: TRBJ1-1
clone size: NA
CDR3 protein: CASSLYGTANTEAFF
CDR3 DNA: TGTGCCAGCAGCTTATACGGGACAGCTAACACTGAAGCTTTCTTT

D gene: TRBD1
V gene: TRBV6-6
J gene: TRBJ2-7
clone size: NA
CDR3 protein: CASTPLRDRGSYEQYF
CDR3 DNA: TGTGCCAGCACCCCTCTCCGGGACAGGGGATCCTACGAGCAGTACTTC

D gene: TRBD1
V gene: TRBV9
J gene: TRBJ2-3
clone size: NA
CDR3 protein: CASSSRQGQGPTDTQYF
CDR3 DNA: TGTGCCAGCAGCAGCCGACAGGGTCAAGGTCCAACAGATACGCAGTATTTT

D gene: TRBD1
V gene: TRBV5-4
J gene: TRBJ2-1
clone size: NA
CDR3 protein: CASRTGSEEVEQFF
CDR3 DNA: TGTGCCAGCAGGACAGGGTCCGAGGAGGTTGAGCAGTTCTTC

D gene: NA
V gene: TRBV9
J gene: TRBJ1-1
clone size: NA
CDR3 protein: CASSPPGRGHQTEAFF
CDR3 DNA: TGTGCCAGCAGCCCACCGGGACGAGGTCATCAAACTGAAGCTTTCTTT

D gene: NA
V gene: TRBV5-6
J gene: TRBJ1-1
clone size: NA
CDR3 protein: CASSPPPGNTEAFF
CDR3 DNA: TGTGCCAGCAGCCCACCTCCAGGGAACACTGAAGCTTTCTTT

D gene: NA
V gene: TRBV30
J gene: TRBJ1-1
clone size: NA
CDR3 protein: CAWGTTNTEAFF
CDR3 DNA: TGTGCCTGGGGGACCACTAACACTGAAGCTTTCTTT

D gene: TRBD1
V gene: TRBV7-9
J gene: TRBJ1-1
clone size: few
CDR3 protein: CASSLRGLGTEAFF
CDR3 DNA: TGTGCCAGCAGCTTAAGGGGGCTGGGCACTGAAGCTTTCTTT

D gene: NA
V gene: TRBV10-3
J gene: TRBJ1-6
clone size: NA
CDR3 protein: CAISQGGSDSPLHF
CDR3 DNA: TGTGCCATCAGTCAAGGGGGGTCCGATTCACCCCTCCACTTT

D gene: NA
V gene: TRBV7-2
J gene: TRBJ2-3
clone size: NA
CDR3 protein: CASSSRRTDTQYF
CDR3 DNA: TGTGCCAGCAGCTCCCGACGGACAGATACGCAGTATTTT

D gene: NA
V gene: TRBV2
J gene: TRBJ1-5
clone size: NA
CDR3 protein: CASSDPVNQPQHF
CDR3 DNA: TGTGCCAGCAGTGATCCAGTTAACCAGCCCCAGCATTTT

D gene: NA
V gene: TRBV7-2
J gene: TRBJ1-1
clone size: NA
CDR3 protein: CASSPRLKENTEAFF
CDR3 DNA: TGTGCCAGCAGCCCCCGCTTAAAGGAGAACACTGAAGCTTTCTTT

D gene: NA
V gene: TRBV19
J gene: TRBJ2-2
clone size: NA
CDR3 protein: CASRGTPNTGELFF
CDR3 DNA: TGTGCCAGTAGGGGGACACCGAACACCGGGGAGCTGTTTTTT

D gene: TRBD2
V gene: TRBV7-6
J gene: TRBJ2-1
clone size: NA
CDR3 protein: CASSLGGGGASIYNEQFF
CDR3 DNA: TGTGCCAGCAGCTTAGGCGGCGGGGGGGCATCGATATACAATGAGCAGTTCTTC

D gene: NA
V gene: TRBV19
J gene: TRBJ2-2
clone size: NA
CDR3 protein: CASSTLKGGTGELFF
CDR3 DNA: TGTGCCAGTAGTACCCTCAAGGGGGGTACCGGGGAGCTGTTTTTT

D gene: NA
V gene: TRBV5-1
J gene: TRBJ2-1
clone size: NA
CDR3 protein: CASSLVPDNEQFF
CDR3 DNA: TGCGCCAGCAGCTTGGTCCCGGACAATGAGCAGTTCTTC

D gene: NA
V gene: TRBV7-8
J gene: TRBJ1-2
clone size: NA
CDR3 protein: CASTDFPDKSNYGYTF
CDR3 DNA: TGTGCCAGCACCGACTTCCCTGACAAATCTAACTATGGCTACACCTTC

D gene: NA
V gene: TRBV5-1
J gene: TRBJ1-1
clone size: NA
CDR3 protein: CASSSSWERQNLRTEAFF
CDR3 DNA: TGCGCCAGCAGCTCGTCGTGGGAGCGCCAGAATTTGAGGACTGAAGCTTTCTTT

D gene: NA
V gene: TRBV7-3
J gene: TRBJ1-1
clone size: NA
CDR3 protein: CASSLGDNMNTEAFF
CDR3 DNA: TGTGCCAGCAGCTTAGGGGACAACATGAACACTGAAGCTTTCTTT

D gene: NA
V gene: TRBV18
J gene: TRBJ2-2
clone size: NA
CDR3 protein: CASSETEELFF
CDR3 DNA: TGTGCCAGCTCAGAGACGGAGGAGCTGTTTTTT

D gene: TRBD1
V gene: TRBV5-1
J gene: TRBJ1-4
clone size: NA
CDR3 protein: CASSLWGTGNEKLFF
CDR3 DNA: TGCGCCAGCAGCTTGTGGGGGACAGGGAATGAAAAACTGTTTTTT

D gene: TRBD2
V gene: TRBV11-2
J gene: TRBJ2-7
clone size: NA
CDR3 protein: CASSWGLAGPNYEQYF
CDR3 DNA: TGTGCCAGCAGCTGGGGACTAGCGGGACCGAACTACGAGCAGTACTTC

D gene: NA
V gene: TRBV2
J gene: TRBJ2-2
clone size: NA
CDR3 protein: CASRASGTVNTGELFF
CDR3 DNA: TGTGCCAGCAGGGCTTCCGGGACCGTGAACACCGGGGAGCTGTTTTTT